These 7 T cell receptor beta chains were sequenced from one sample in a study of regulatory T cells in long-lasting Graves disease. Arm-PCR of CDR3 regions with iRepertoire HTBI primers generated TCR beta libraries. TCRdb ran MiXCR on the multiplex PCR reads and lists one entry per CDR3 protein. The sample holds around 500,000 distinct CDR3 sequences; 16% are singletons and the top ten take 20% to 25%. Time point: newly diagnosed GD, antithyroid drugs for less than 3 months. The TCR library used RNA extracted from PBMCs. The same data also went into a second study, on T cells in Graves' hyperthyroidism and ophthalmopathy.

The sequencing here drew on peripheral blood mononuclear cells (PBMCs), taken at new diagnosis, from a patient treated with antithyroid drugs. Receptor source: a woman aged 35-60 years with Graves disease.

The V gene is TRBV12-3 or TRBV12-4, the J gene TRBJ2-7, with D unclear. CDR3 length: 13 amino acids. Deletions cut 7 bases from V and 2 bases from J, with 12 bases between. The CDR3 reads CASTPGLTYEQYF. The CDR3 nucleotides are TGTGCCAGCACCCCCGGTCTAACCTACGAGCAGTACTTC.

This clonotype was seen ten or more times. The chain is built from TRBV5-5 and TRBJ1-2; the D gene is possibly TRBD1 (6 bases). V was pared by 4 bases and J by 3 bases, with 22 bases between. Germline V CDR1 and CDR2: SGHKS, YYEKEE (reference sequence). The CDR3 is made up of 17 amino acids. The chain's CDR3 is CASSPGTGGGGYYGYTF. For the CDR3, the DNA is TGTGCCAGCAGCCCAGGGACGGGGGGCGGGGGTTACTATGGCTACACCTTC.

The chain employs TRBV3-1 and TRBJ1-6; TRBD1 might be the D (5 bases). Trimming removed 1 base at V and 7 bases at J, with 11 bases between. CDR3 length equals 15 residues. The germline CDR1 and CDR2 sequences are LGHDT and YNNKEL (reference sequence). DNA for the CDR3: TGTGCCAGCAGCCAAGTGGACACGCAGAATTCACCCCTCCACTTT. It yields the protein CASSQVDTQNSPLHF.

The CDR3: CASRKGFGLTTDTQYF. The CDR3 DNA is TGTGCCAGCAGAAAGGGGTTCGGGCTAACCACAGATACGCAGTATTTT. V gene TRBV7-2 combines with J gene TRBJ2-3; weak D call: TRBD1 (5 bases). CDR1 and CDR2 from the germline V gene are SGHTA and FQGNSA. Trimming shortened V by 6 bases and J by 2 bases, and 18 bases separated the two germline ends. The CDR3 spans 16 residues.

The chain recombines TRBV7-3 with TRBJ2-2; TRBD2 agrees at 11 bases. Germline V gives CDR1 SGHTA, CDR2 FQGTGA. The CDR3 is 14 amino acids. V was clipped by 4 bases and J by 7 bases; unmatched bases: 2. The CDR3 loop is CASSSSGGNGELFF. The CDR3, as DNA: TGTGCCAGCAGCTCTAGCGGGGGGAACGGGGAGCTGTTTTTT.

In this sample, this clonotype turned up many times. The CDR3 region has the DNA TGTGCCAGCAGCCAAGGGTTTGGCTACACCTTC. This gives the protein CASSQGFGYTF. This chain connects TRBV3-1 to TRBJ1-2; D ambiguous. The CDR3 totals 11 residues. V was cut by 1 base and J by 7 bases, with 4 bases left in between. CDR1 is LGHDT and CDR2 is YNNKEL in the germline V gene (reference sequence).

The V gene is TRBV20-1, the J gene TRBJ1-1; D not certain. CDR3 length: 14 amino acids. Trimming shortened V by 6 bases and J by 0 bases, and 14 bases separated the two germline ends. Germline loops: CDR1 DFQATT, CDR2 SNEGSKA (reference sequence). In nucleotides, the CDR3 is TGCAGTGCCCGACAAATGGGAGTGAACACTGAAGCTTTCTTT. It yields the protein CSARQMGVNTEAFF.